This passage covers 20 T cell receptor beta chains from one sample sequenced in a study of Ad26.COV2.S vaccination and SARS-CoV-2 variants. Some clones are missing from TCRdb's copy, which holds only in-frame ones; the method was immunoSEQ multiplex PCR. The sample contains about 350,000 clones, 90% to 95% of which appear only once. The sample here was peripheral blood, taken after recovery from COVID-19. These receptors were obtained from a human donor who had recovered from COVID-19.

The chain is built from TRBV4-3 and TRBJ1-6; no firm D call. The CDR3 is 18 residues long. CDR1 LGHNA and CDR2 YSLEER come from the germline V gene. V lost 1 base and J lost 0, with 13 bases in between. The CDR3 sequence is CASSQAGQESSYNSPLHF. The CDR3 DNA reads TGCGCCAGCAGCCAAGCTGGGCAGGAGAGCTCCTATAATTCACCCCTCCACTTT.

This chain connects TRBV29-1 to TRBJ2-1; 7 nucleotides agree with TRBD2. The CDR3 runs to 14 residues. CDR1 is SQVTM and CDR2 is ANQGSEA in the germline V gene. Trimming cost V 2 bases and J 9 bases; bases outside gene matches: 10. CDR3 in amino acids: CSVENELLAGEQFF. CDR3 sequence (DNA): TGCAGCGTTGAAAACGAGCTTTTAGCGGGTGAGCAGTTCTTC.

The rearrangement uses TRBV5-4 and TRBJ2-7, with D hard to call. CDR1 is SGHNT, CDR2 YYREEE, per germline (reference sequence). The CDR3 is 16 amino acids. V was cut by 1 base and J by 0 bases, with 14 bases left in between. This CDR3 is CASSLFSAVASYEQYF. For the CDR3, the DNA is TGTGCCAGCAGCTTGTTCTCGGCGGTGGCCTCCTACGAGCAGTACTTC.

This clone was seen only once. The chain links TRBV6-5 to TRBJ2-3; TRBD2 might be the D (7 bases). This CDR3 contains 14 residues. Trimming removed 7 bases at V and 3 bases at J, with 14 bases between. The germline CDR1 and CDR2 sequences are MNHEY and SVGAGI. CDR3 sequence: CASTWGGTTDTQYF. The DNA of the CDR3 is TGTGCCAGCACTTGGGGGGGCACGACAGATACGCAGTATTTT.

This sequence joins TRBV14 and TRBJ2-1; D is ambiguous. The V and J ends lost 0 bases and 6 bases respectively, with 6 bases between them. Germline CDR1 SGHDN, CDR2 FVKESK. The CDR3 covers 13 residues. CDR3 region: CASSQDRTNEQFF. The CDR3, as DNA: TGTGCCAGCAGCCAAGATAGGACCAATGAGCAGTTCTTC.

This clone was detected once. V gene TRBV6-6 combines with J gene TRBJ2-4, with unresolved D. Trimming removed 0 bases at V and 3 bases at J, with 9 bases between. CDR3 size: 15 residues. CDR1 is MNHNY, CDR2 SVGAGI, per germline (reference sequence). Here the CDR3 DNA reads TGTGCCAGCAGTTACTCGGGCACTGTCAAAAACATTCAGTACTTC. Translated: CASSYSGTVKNIQYF.

This chain links TRBV7-2 with TRBJ2-3, with 8 bases that match TRBD1. This CDR3 is 17 amino acids long. Germline assignment: CDR1 SGHTA and CDR2 FQGNSA. V lost 3 bases, J lost 4 bases, and 12 bases stayed unmatched. The CDR3 sequence is CASSFRSDRVLPDTQYF. As DNA, the CDR3 is TGTGCCAGCAGCTTCAGATCGGACAGGGTCTTGCCAGATACGCAGTATTTT.

The CDR3 loop reads CSVEGNTDTQYF. For the CDR3, the DNA is TGCAGCGTTGAGGGCAACACAGATACGCAGTATTTT. This rearrangement joins TRBV29-1 to TRBJ2-3; D is uncertain. Germline CDR1 and CDR2: SQVTM and ANQGSEA. The germline V and J ends were trimmed by 3 bases and 2 bases, with 6 bases remaining between them. The CDR3 spans 12 residues.

The genes are TRBV11-2 and TRBJ1-6; D might be TRBD1 (6 bases). The CDR3 is 15 residues long. V shed 4 bases and J shed 4 bases, with 11 bases lying between them. The germline V gene has CDR1 SGHAT and CDR2 FQNNGV. CDR3 loop: CASSSETGYNSPLHF. DNA for the CDR3: TGTGCCAGCAGCTCCGAGACAGGTTATAATTCACCCCTCCACTTT.

Remarks on this clone: The same CDR3 is also encoded by other DNA sequences in this sample. The gene calls are TRBV7-2 and TRBJ2-7; D is undetermined. The V gene lost 3 bases and the J gene lost 0 bases, with 6 bases spanning the gap. This CDR3 is 13 amino acids long. The germline CDR1 and CDR2 sequences are SGHTA and FQGNSA. The CDR3, as DNA: TGTGCCAGCAGCTTGGGTTACTCCTACGAGCAGTACTTC. This gives the protein CASSLGYSYEQYF.

The CDR3 coding sequence is TGTGCCAGCAGTTACTCGGGGAGGATAGGGGAAGCTTTCTTT. This gives the protein CASSYSGRIGEAFF. The chain has TRBV6-2 or TRBV6-3 and TRBJ1-1; D is ambiguous. The CDR3 totals 14 residues. Trimming removed 0 bases at V and 8 bases at J, with 13 bases between. The germline CDR1 and CDR2 sequences are MNHEY and SVGEGT.

This chain links TRBV7-2 with TRBJ1-4, with 9 bases that match TRBD1. Trimming took 5 bases from V and 9 from J; bases not matched to a gene: 7. Germline assignment: CDR1 SGHTA and CDR2 FQGNSA. The CDR3 sequence is 14 residues long. DNA for the CDR3: TGTGCCAGCAGCGCCAAGACAGGGGGGAAAAAACTGTTTTTT. As protein: CASSAKTGGKKLFF.

The chain carries TRBV12-3 or TRBV12-4 and TRBJ2-7; tentative D call: TRBD2 (5 bases). V lost 4 bases and J 7 bases, leaving 14 bases between the germline ends. CDR3 length: 13 amino acids. DNA for the CDR3: TGTGCCAGCAGTTGGAGGCAGGTTGGGGAGCAGTACTTC. This sequence encodes CASSWRQVGEQYF.

The CDR3 DNA reads as TGTGCCAGCAGTTACTCTGGGACAAGGACCGGGGAGCTGTTTTTT. Translated: CASSYSGTRTGELFF. This chain links TRBV6-5 with TRBJ2-2, with a tentative D call TRBD1 (6 bases). Germline V gives CDR1 MNHEY, CDR2 SVGAGI. Between the trimmed V and J ends, which lost 0 bases and 5 bases, there was a span of 10 bases. The CDR3 sequence is 15 residues long.

The chain links TRBV19 to TRBJ1-1; 8 bases align to TRBD1. Germline V lookup: CDR1 LNHDA, CDR2 SQIVND (reference sequence). The CDR3 has 15 residues. V lost 5 bases and J lost 0; bases outside the gene matches: 5. CDR3 nucleotides: TGTGCCAGTAGTGGGCTGGACAGGGTGAACACTGAAGCTTTCTTT. Translation gives CASSGLDRVNTEAFF.

This chain links TRBV24-1 with TRBJ1-4, with 11 nucleotides matching TRBD1. V shed 8 bases, J shed 3 bases, and the junction held 19 bases outside the gene matches. CDR3 size: 20 residues. CDR1 is KGHDR and CDR2 is SFDVKD in the germline V gene. This chain's CDR3 is CATTEDYPGTGGFANEKLFF. CDR3 in DNA: TGTGCCACCACCGAAGATTACCCCGGGACAGGGGGTTTTGCTAATGAAAAACTGTTTTTT.

The chain is built from TRBV7-2 and TRBJ2-1; D remains unclear. The germline gives CDR1 SGHTA, CDR2 FQGNSA. CDR3 size: 14 residues. The germline V and J ends were trimmed by 1 base and 5 bases, with 9 bases remaining between them. This CDR3 reads CASSLGLADNEQFF. The CDR3 DNA reads as TGTGCCAGCAGCTTAGGGTTAGCTGACAATGAGCAGTTCTTC.

CDR3 coding DNA: TGTGCCAGCAGTGAGCAGGGGGCCAATCAGCCCCAGCATTTT. Translated, it gives CASSEQGANQPQHF. V gene TRBV6-1 combines with J gene TRBJ1-5, with 8 bases fitting TRBD1. The germline V gene encodes CDR1 MNHNS and CDR2 SASEGT. V shed 3 bases, J shed 3 bases, and the junction held 1 base outside the gene matches. The CDR3 totals 14 residues.

This chain uses TRBV6-4 with TRBJ2-3; D is undetermined. Germline assignment: CDR1 MRHNA and CDR2 SNTAGT. V shed 5 bases and J shed 6 bases, with 12 bases lying between them. The CDR3 covers 13 residues. The CDR3 DNA reads as TGTGCCAGCAGTAAAGAAAGCAGGGATACGCAGTATTTT. Translation gives CASSKESRDTQYF.

This clone was seen only once. V usage is TRBV10-3 and J usage is TRBJ1-2; 7 nucleotides line up with TRBD1. With V trimmed by 11 bases and J by 5 bases, 14 bases remained unmatched. The CDR3 runs 14 residues. CDR1 and CDR2 from the germline V gene are ENHRY and SYGVKD. CDR3 nucleotides: TGTGCCGTCCAGGGACAGCCCCTGAGGTATGGCTACACCTTC. Translating gives CAVQGQPLRYGYTF.